This T cell receptor (beta chain) was sequenced during a study of OX40 agonist ivuxolimab in advanced cancers. Study-wide background: Those enrolled were 80% to 85% male, with a mean age of around 57 years and ages from roughly 20 to 90. Earlier treatment with anti-PD-1, anti-PD-L1 or anti-CTLA-4 was permitted, and 30% to 40% had received some. Study-wide results and caveats: At 0.1 to 3.0 mg/kg and by week 6, CD4+ and CD8+ T cells in the blood had expanded clonally. CD8+ T cells showed, on average, more clonal expansion than CD4+ cells.

A note on this clone: The antigen remains unidentified.

The germline gives CDR1 SGDLS, CDR2 YYNGEE. The CDR3 spans 15 residues. V lost 4 bases, J lost 3 bases, and 13 bases lay in between. Clones were sequenced by immunoSEQ multiplex PCR, and TCRdb holds only the in-frame ones, with some missing. The sample has about 99,000 clones, approximately 94% seen once. The origin of this receptor is an adult with an advanced solid tumor such as melanoma, head and neck, liver or kidney cancer. Sequencing used CD4+ or CD8+ T cells sorted from blood, obtained in a trial of the OX40 agonist ivuxolimab. The chain couples TRBV9 to TRBJ2-2; D unclear. Here the CDR3 DNA reads TGTGCCAGCAGCCTAGAGAGCGCTTACACCGGGGAGCTGTTTTTT. Residues: CASSLESAYTGELFF.